The clone carrying this T cell receptor beta chain was counted ten times or more. The target antigen is unknown. This sample was included in a study of response to subunit inactivated influenza vaccine. General study results and limits: The authors proposed limited new T cell recruitment per seasonal influenza vaccination.

Trimming shortened V by 8 bases and J by 0 bases, and 9 bases separated the two germline ends. The germline CDR1 and CDR2 sequences are SGHTA and FQGTGA. This CDR3 contains 13 residues. From the RT-PCR reads, TCRdb called clonotypes with MiXCR, one entry per CDR3 protein. Among under 750,000 distinct CDR3 sequences listed, roughly 10% were seen once. The source was PBMCs from blood, collected on the day of vaccination. The TCR comes from a man aged 50-60 years who received an inactivated influenza vaccine. The chain uses TRBV7-3 and TRBJ2-3; D is unclear. The CDR3 coding sequence is TGTGCCAGCCGAGGCACTAGCACAGATACGCAGTATTTT. Amino acids: CASRGTSTDTQYF.